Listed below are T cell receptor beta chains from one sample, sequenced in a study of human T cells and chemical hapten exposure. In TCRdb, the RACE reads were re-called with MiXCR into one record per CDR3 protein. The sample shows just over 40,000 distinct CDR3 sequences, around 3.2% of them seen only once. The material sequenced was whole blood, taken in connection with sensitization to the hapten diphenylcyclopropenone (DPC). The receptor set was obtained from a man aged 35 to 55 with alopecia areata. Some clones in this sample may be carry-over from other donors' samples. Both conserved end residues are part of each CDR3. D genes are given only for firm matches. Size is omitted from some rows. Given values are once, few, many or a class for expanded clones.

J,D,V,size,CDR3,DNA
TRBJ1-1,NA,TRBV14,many,CASSSLRTEAFF,TGTGCCAGCAGCTCCCTGCGCACTGAAGCTTTCTTT
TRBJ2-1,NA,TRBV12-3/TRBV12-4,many,CASSLTQSPSGFF,TGTGCCAGCAGTTTAACACAGAGCCCGAGTGGGTTCTTC
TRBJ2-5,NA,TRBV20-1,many,CSARDSLTTLRETQYF,TGCAGTGCTAGAGATTCCCTGACTACCCTCAGAGAGACCCAGTACTTC
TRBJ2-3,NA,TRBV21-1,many,CASRKAHSGCSTDTQYF,TGTGCCAGCAGGAAAGCCCATAGCGGATGTAGCACAGATACGCAGTATTTT
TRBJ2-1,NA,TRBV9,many,CASSERNNEQFF,TGTGCCAGCAGCGAGCGCAACAATGAGCAGTTCTTC
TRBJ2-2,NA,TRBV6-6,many,CASSYSRKNTGELFF,TGTGCCAGCAGTTACTCCAGGAAGAACACCGGGGAGCTGTTTTTT
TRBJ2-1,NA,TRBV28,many,CASSFSPIRRGKVYNEQFF,TGTGCCAGCAGTTTTTCTCCAATTCGCCGCGGGAAGGTCTACAATGAGCAGTTCTTC
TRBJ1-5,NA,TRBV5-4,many,CASSLAPNQPQHF,TGTGCCAGCAGCTTGGCGCCCAATCAGCCCCAGCATTTT
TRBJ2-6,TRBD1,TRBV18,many,CASSPGTGGSGANVLTF,TGTGCCAGCTCACCCGGGACAGGGGGCTCCGGGGCCAACGTCCTGACTTTC
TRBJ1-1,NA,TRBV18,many,CASSPNPRNTEAFF,TGTGCCAGCTCACCAAATCCCAGGAACACTGAAGCTTTCTTT
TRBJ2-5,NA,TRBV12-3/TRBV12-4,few,CASSFTEETQYF,TGTGCCAGCAGTTTCACAGAAGAGACCCAGTACTTC
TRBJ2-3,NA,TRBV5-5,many,CASSLSARLLYTQYF,TGTGCCAGCAGCTTGAGCGCGCGGCTTCTTTATACGCAGTATTTT
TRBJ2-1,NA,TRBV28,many,CASSLWAEDEQFF,TGTGCCAGCAGTTTATGGGCTGAGGATGAGCAGTTCTTC
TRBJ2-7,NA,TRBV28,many,CASMRDLAREQYF,TGTGCCAGCATGCGAGACTTAGCGAGGGAGCAGTACTTC
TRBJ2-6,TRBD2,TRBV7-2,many,CASSLVPSGRATSGANVLTF,TGTGCCAGCAGCTTAGTCCCCAGCGGGAGGGCCACTTCTGGGGCCAACGTCCTGACTTTC
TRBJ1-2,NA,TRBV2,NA,CASSTSYGGSSGYTF,TGTGCCAGCAGTACCTCTTATGGGGGTAGTTCTGGCTACACCTTC
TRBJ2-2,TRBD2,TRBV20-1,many,CSANRLASGLSRGTGELFF,TGCAGTGCTAACCGATTGGCTAGCGGTCTCTCTCGAGGGACCGGGGAGCTGTTTTTT
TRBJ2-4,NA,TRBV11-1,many,CASSGERTQLAKNIQYF,TGTGCCAGCAGCGGCGAGAGGACCCAGCTAGCCAAAAACATTCAGTACTTC
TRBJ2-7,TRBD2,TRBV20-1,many,CSARDPSGSSGYEQYF,TGCAGTGCTAGAGATCCTAGCGGGAGCTCGGGCTACGAGCAGTACTTC
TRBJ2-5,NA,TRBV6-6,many,CASSSPAGKETQYF,TGTGCCAGCAGTAGCCCGGCAGGGAAAGAGACCCAGTACTTC
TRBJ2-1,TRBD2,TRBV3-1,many,CASSQERVASGRAPLGEQFF,TGTGCCAGCAGCCAAGAAAGGGTGGCTAGCGGGAGGGCCCCCCTAGGAGAGCAGTTCTTC
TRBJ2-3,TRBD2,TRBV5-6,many,CASSLGLAEGTDTQYF,TGTGCCAGCAGCTTGGGACTAGCGGAGGGTACAGATACGCAGTATTTT
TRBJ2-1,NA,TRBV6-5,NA,CASSYSLENEQFF,TGTGCCAGCAGTTACTCCCTGGAGAATGAGCAGTTCTTC
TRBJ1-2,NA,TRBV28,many,CASSLLQQGNGYTF,TGTGCCAGCAGTTTACTACAACAGGGAAATGGCTACACCTTC
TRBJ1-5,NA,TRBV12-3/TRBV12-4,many,CASKRGGGNQPQHF,TGTGCCAGCAAACGCGGGGGGGGCAATCAGCCCCAGCATTTT
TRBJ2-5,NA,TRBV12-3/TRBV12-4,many,CASSAGETQYF,TGTGCCAGCAGTGCCGGGGAGACCCAGTACTTC
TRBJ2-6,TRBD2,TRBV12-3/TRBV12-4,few,CASSPGGSGANVLTF,TGTGCCAGCAGCCCGGGGGGATCTGGGGCCAACGTCCTGACTTTC